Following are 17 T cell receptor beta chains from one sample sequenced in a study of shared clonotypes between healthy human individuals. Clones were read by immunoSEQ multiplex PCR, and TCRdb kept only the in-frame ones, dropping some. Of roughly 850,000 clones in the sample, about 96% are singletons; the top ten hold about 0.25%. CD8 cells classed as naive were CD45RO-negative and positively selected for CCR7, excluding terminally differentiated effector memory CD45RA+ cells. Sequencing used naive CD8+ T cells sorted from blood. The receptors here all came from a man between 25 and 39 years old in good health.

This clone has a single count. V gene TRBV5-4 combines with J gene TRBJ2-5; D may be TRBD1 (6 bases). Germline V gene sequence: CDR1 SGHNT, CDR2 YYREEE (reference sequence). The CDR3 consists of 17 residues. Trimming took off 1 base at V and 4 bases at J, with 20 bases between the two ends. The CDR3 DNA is TGTGCCAGCAGCTTGTTTCAGGGGATATGGTCGGGAGAGACCCAGTACTTC. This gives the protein CASSLFQGIWSGETQYF. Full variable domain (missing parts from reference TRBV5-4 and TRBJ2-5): ETGVTQSPTHLIKTRGQQVTLRCSSQSGHNTVSWYQQALGQGPQFIFQYYREEENGRGNFPPRFSGLQFPNYSSELNVNALELDDSALYLCASSLFQGIWSGETQYFGPGTRLLVL.

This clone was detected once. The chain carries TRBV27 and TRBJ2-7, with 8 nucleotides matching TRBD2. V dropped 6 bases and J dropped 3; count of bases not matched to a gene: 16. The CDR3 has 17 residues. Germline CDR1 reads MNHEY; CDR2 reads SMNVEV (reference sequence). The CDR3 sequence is CASSFNWGAGGNYEQYF. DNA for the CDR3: TGTGCCAGCAGCTTCAATTGGGGCGCGGGAGGTAACTACGAGCAGTACTTC.

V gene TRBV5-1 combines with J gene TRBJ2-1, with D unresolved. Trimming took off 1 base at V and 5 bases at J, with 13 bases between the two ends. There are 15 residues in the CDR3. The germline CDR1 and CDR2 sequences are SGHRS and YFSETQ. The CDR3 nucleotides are TGCGCCAGCAGCTTGTTGGGGAATGCGAACAATGAGCAGTTCTTC. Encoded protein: CASSLLGNANNEQFF.

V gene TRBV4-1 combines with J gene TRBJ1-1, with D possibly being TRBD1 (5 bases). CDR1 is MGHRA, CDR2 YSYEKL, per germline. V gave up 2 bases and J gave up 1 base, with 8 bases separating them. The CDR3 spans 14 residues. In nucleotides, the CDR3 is TGCGCCAGCAGCCAATCAACAGGGAACACTGAAGCTTTCTTT. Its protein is CASSQSTGNTEAFF.

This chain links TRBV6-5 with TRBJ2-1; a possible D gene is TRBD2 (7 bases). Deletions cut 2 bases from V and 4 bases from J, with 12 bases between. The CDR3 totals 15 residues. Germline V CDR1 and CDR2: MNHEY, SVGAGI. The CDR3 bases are TGTGCCAGCAGTTACGCTGGGGGGGCATACAATGAGCAGTTCTTC. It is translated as CASSYAGGAYNEQFF.

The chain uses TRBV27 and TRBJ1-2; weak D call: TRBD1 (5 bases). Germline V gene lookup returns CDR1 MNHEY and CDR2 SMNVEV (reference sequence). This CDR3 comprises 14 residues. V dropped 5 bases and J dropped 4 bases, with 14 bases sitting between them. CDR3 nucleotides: TGTGCCAGCAGTGCCGCGGGGCAGTCCTATGGCTACACCTTC. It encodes CASSAAGQSYGYTF.

CDR3 amino acids: CSVLGTSGRNEQFF. CDR3 nucleotides: TGCAGCGTTTTGGGGACTAGCGGGAGAAATGAGCAGTTCTTC. The V call is TRBV29-1, the J call TRBJ2-1; 14 bases match TRBD2. After removal of 5 bases from V and 7 bases from J, the junction contained 4 bases not matched to a gene. The CDR3 extends over 14 amino acids. Germline V lookup: CDR1 SQVTM, CDR2 ANQGSEA.

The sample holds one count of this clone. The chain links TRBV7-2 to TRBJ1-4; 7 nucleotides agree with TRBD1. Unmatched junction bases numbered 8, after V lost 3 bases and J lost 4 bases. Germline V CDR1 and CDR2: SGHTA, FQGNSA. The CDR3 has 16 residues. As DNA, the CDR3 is TGTGCCAGCAGCTTGTCTCCGGGACAGAATAATGAAAAACTGTTTTTT. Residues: CASSLSPGQNNEKLFF. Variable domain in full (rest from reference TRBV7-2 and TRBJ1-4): GAGVSQSPSNKVTEKGKDVELRCDPISGHTALYWYRQSLGQGLEFLIYFQGNSAPDKSGLPSDRFSAERTGGSVSTLTIQRTQQEDSAVYLCASSLSPGQNNEKLFFGSGTQLSVL.

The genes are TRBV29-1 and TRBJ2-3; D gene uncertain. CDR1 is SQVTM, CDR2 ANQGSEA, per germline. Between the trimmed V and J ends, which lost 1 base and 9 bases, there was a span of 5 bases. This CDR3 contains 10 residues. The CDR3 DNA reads TGCAGCGTTGAAGCGGTCACGCAGTATTTT. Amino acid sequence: CSVEAVTQYF.

The CDR3 reads CASSPRVGKNIQYF. For the CDR3, the DNA is TGTGCCAGCAGCCCCCGGGTCGGGAAAAACATTCAGTACTTC. The chain links TRBV27 to TRBJ2-4; no definite D call. The CDR3 covers 14 residues. Germline CDR1 MNHEY, CDR2 SMNVEV (reference sequence). V was shortened by 6 bases and J by 4 bases, with 13 bases between the two germline ends.

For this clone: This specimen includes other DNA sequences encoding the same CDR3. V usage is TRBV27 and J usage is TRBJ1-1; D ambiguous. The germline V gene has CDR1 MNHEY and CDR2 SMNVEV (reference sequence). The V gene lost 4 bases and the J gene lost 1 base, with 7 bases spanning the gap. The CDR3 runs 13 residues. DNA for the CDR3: TGTGCCAGCAGTTCGAGAGGGAACACTGAAGCTTTCTTT. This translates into CASSSRGNTEAFF.

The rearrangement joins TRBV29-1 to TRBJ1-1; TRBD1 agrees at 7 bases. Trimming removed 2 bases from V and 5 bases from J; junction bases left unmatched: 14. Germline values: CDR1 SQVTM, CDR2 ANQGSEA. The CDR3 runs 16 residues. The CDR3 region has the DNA TGCAGCGTTGAACCGCCCTCCTTGACAGGGTTTACTGAAGCTTTCTTT. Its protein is CSVEPPSLTGFTEAFF.

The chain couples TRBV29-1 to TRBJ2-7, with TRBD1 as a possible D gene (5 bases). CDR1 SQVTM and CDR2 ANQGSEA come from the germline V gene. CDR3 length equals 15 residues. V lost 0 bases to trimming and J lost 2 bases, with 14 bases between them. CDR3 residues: CSVEDLRGWTYEQYF. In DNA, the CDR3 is TGCAGCGTTGAAGATTTAAGGGGCTGGACCTACGAGCAGTACTTC.

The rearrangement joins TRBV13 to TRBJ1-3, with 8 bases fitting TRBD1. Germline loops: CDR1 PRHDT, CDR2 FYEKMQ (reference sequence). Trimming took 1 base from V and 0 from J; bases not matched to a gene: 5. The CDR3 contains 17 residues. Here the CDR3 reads CASSLVGQELSGNTIYF. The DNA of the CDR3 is TGTGCCAGCAGCTTAGTGGGACAGGAACTCTCTGGAAACACCATATATTTT.

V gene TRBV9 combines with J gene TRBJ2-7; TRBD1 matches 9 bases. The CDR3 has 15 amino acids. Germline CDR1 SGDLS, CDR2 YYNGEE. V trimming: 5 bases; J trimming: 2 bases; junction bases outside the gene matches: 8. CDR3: CASRNPGQGAYEQYF. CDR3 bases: TGTGCCAGCAGAAACCCGGGACAGGGTGCCTACGAGCAGTACTTC.

CDR3 sequence reads: CASSVAGLDTEAFF. The CDR3 bases are TGTGCCAGCAGCGTAGCTGGTCTCGACACTGAAGCTTTCTTT. The chain combines TRBV9 with TRBJ1-1; D is uncertain. The CDR3 covers 14 residues. Trimming pared 0 bases from V and 3 bases from J, leaving 9 bases between. Germline-derived CDR1 and CDR2 are SGDLS and YYNGEE. The whole variable domain, remainder taken from reference TRBV9 and TRBJ1-1, is DSGVTQTPKHLITATGQRVTLRCSPRSGDLSVYWYQQSLDQGLQFLIQYYNGEERAKGNILERFSAQQFPDLHSELNLSSLELGDSALYFCASSVAGLDTEAFFGQGTRLTVV.

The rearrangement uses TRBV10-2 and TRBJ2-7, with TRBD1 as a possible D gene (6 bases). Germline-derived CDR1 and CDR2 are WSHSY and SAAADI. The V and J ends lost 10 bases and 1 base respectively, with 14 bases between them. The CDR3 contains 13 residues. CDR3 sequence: CATTDRRSYEQYF. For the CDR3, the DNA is TGCGCCACCACAGACAGGCGGTCCTACGAGCAGTACTTC.